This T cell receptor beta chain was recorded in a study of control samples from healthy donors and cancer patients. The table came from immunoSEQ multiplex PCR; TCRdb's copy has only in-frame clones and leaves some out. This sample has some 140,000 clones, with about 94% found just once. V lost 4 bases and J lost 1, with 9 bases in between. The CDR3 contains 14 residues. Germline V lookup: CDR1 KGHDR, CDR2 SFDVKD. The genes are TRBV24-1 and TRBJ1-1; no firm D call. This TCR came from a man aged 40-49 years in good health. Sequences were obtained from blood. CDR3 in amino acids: CATSETGPNTEAFF. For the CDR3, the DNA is TGTGCCACCAGTGAGACCGGACCGAACACTGAAGCTTTCTTT.